The next 5 T cell receptor beta chains were all read from a single sample in a study of shared clonotypes between healthy human individuals. Produced via immunoSEQ multiplex PCR; TCRdb's table is partial and in-frame only. The sample lists about 470,000 clones; roughly 77% were seen once. Sample: PBMCs. The source of these receptors is a middle-aged woman in good health. Some clones in this sample may be carry-over from other donors' samples.

The gene calls are TRBV5-4 and TRBJ2-2; D is possibly TRBD1 (6 bases). The ends were cut back, 1 base at V and 6 bases at J, with 10 bases in the middle. This CDR3 is built from 14 residues. From germline, CDR1 is SGHNT and CDR2 YYREEE (reference sequence). The CDR3 here is CASSLPPGAGELFF. The CDR3 nucleotides read TGTGCCAGCAGCTTGCCCCCAGGGGCCGGGGAGCTGTTTTTT.

The chain joins TRBV10-3 to TRBJ1-6; D is uncertain. The V and J ends lost 0 bases and 5 bases respectively, with 5 bases between them. The CDR3 sequence is 14 residues long. CDR1 and CDR2 from the germline V gene are ENHRY and SYGVKD. CDR3 amino acids: CAISESGNNSPLHF. The CDR3 nucleotides are TGTGCCATCAGTGAGTCCGGTAATAATTCACCCCTCCACTTT.

The rearrangement joins TRBV18 to TRBJ2-6; the match to TRBD1 covers 7 bases. Germline lookup yields CDR1 KGHSH and CDR2 LQKENI. V trimming: 2 bases; J trimming: 0 bases; junction bases outside the gene matches: 7. The CDR3 covers 18 residues. CDR3 nucleotides: TGTGCCAGCTCACCAAGACAGGGCCCAAACTCTGGGGCCAACGTCCTGACTTTC. Encoded protein: CASSPRQGPNSGANVLTF.

On this clone itself: A read error may explain this, as a much larger clone is one base away. Within the sample, other DNA sequences also encode this same CDR3. The rearrangement links TRBV25-1 to TRBJ2-3, with D perhaps TRBD1 or TRBD2 (5 bases each). The CDR3 loop spans 13 amino acids. Germline lookup yields CDR1 MGHDK and CDR2 SYGVNS. The CDR3 bases are TGTGCCAGCGGCCTGGGGGTTCCAGATACGCAGTACTTT. Translated: CASGLGVPDTQYF.

A few counts support this clone. This sequence joins TRBV7-2 and TRBJ2-3; TRBD2 matches at 12 bases. CDR3 length: 17 amino acids. Germline V gene sequence: CDR1 SGHTA, CDR2 FQGNSA. With 5 bases clipped from V and 0 bases from J, the junction kept 6 bases outside the gene matches. The CDR3, as DNA: TGTGCCAGCAGCCAAGGACTAGCGGGGAGTAGCACAGATACGCAGTATTTT. Translated: CASSQGLAGSSTDTQYF.